These 27 T cell receptor beta chains were all obtained from the same sample, sequenced in a study of blood T cell repertoires in COVID-19. Data came from immunoSEQ multiplex PCR; TCRdb stores just in-frame clones and leaves some out. The sample includes about 220,000 clones, more than 70% of them seen just once. The sequencing sample was made of peripheral blood. These receptors were obtained from a human donor in a cohort sampled during active COVID-19.

In the case of this clone: Other DNA sequences in this sample translate to the same CDR3. This chain connects TRBV4-1 to TRBJ2-2, with D perhaps TRBD2 (6 bases). Germline lookup yields CDR1 MGHRA and CDR2 YSYEKL. With 1 base removed from V and 0 bases from J, the gap between germline ends came to 6 bases. This CDR3 contains 15 residues. In nucleotides, the CDR3 is TGCGCCAGCAGCCAAGGACTAGCGAACACCGGGGAGCTGTTTTTT. The encoded protein is CASSQGLANTGELFF.

This clone was picked up one time. The V and J genes are TRBV12-3 or TRBV12-4 and TRBJ1-2, with TRBD1 matching 7 bases. V was pared by 1 base and J by 4 bases, with 0 bases of the junction left unmatched. The CDR3 is 13 amino acids. The CDR3 region has the DNA TGTGCCAGCAGTTTAGGGGACAGCTATGGCTACACCTTC. This gives the protein CASSLGDSYGYTF.

The chain is built from TRBV27 and TRBJ1-6; D unclear. Germline CDR1 and CDR2: MNHEY and SMNVEV (reference sequence). The CDR3 has 15 amino acids. V lost 0 bases and J lost 8, with 11 bases in between. CDR3 sequence (DNA): TGTGCCAGCAGTTTATCACCCCTGGGAGATTCACCCCTCCACTTT. It is translated as CASSLSPLGDSPLHF.

This clone was seen a single time. This chain joins TRBV6-5 and TRBJ1-1; 9 bases are a match to TRBD1. J gave up 2 bases and V 6 bases, and 7 bases lay outside the gene matches. This CDR3 has 15 amino acids. CDR1 MNHEY and CDR2 SVGAGI come from the germline V gene. DNA for the CDR3: TGTGCCAGCAGGACCGGGACAGGGATAAACACTGAAGCTTTCTTT. Its protein product is CASRTGTGINTEAFF.

This chain links TRBV5-4 with TRBJ2-5; D is possibly TRBD2 (5 bases). The CDR3 loop spans 14 amino acids. V lost 0 bases, J lost 5 bases, and 11 bases lay in between. Germline CDR1 and CDR2: SGHNT and YYREEE (reference sequence). For the CDR3, the DNA is TGTGCCAGCAGCTTGGTAGGCAGCGGTGAGACCCAGTACTTC. Translation gives CASSLVGSGETQYF.

The chain links TRBV6-4 to TRBJ2-6, with D unclear. Trimming removed 6 bases at V and 0 bases at J, with 3 bases between. The CDR3 loop spans 13 amino acids. Looked up from germline, CDR1 is MRHNA and CDR2 is SNTAGT. CDR3 DNA sequence: TGTGCCAGCAGGAGCTCTGGGGCCAACGTCCTGACTTTC. Protein product: CASRSSGANVLTF.

The rearrangement links TRBV7-9 to TRBJ2-3; 9 bases align to TRBD2. V was pared by 2 bases and J by 2 bases, with 2 bases of the junction left unmatched. The germline V gene has CDR1 SEHNR and CDR2 FQNEAQ (reference sequence). This CDR3 region has 15 residues. The CDR3 sequence is CASSLLAGVTDTQYF. In DNA form, the CDR3 reads TGTGCCAGCAGCTTATTAGCGGGGGTCACAGATACGCAGTATTTT.

This clone was observed once. This rearrangement joins TRBV18 to TRBJ2-5, with D possibly TRBD2 on 6 matching bases. V dropped 3 bases and J dropped 4 bases, with 9 bases sitting between them. The CDR3 runs to 13 residues. CDR1 and CDR2 (germline): KGHSH, LQKENI. In DNA form, the CDR3 reads TGTGCCAGCTCACCGGCGGGGCGAGAGACCCAGTACTTC. This translates into CASSPAGRETQYF. The full variable domain, its missing parts supplied by reference TRBV18 and TRBJ2-5, is NAGVMQNPRHLVRRRGQEARLRCSPMKGHSHVYWYRQLPEEGLKFMVYLQKENIIDESGMPKERFSAEFPKEGPSILRIQQVVRGDSAAYFCASSPAGRETQYFGPGTRLLVL.

The V gene is TRBV19, the J gene TRBJ2-5; weak D call: TRBD2 (6 bases). This CDR3 is built from 14 residues. V shed 3 bases and J shed 1 base, with 9 bases lying between them. In germline, CDR1 is LNHDA, CDR2 SQIVND (reference sequence). CDR3 in amino acids: CASSIGGVQETQYF. The DNA of the CDR3 is TGTGCCAGTAGTATTGGCGGGGTCCAAGAGACCCAGTACTTC.

V usage is TRBV5-4 and J usage is TRBJ2-7; 10 nucleotides match TRBD1. CDR3 length: 15 amino acids. The V gene's germline CDR1 is SGHNT and CDR2 YYREEE (reference sequence). The trim removed 5 bases at V and 6 bases at J, leaving 11 bases unmatched. CDR3 in DNA: TGTGCCAGCAGTTCCGCCGGGACAGGGGTGGGCGAGCAGTACTTC. Translating gives CASSSAGTGVGEQYF.

V and J are TRBV2 and TRBJ2-2, with D maybe TRBD1 (6 bases). The CDR3 has 14 residues. Trimming removed 8 bases from V and 4 bases from J, with 14 bases in between. The V gene's germline CDR1 is SNHLY and CDR2 FYNNEI. CDR3 DNA: TGTGCCAGCCAGGGACAAGGGGGCACCGGGGAGCTGTTTTTT. It translates to CASQGQGGTGELFF.

This chain uses TRBV7-2 with TRBJ1-2; D not resolved. Between the trimmed V and J ends, which lost 4 bases and 1 base, there was a span of 10 bases. Germline-derived CDR1 and CDR2 are SGHTA and FQGNSA. This CDR3 has 14 residues. The CDR3: CASSYIGVNYGYTF. The CDR3 nucleotides read TGTGCCAGCAGCTATATCGGGGTTAACTATGGCTACACCTTC.

The rearrangement uses TRBV19 and TRBJ2-7; 11 nucleotides agree with TRBD2. Germline V lookup: CDR1 LNHDA, CDR2 SQIVND (reference sequence). With 3 bases clipped from V and 1 base from J, the junction kept 11 bases outside the gene matches. CDR3 length: 18 amino acids. CDR3 region: CASSISGLAGGVSYEQYF. The DNA for the CDR3 is TGTGCCAGTAGTATCTCCGGGCTAGCGGGGGGCGTTTCCTACGAGCAGTACTTC.

The chain couples TRBV3-1 (or the pseudogene TRBV3-2) to TRBJ1-6; D gene unclear. Germline loops: CDR1 LGHDT, CDR2 YNNKEL (reference sequence). Trimming removed 3 bases from V and 9 bases from J, with 9 bases in between. The CDR3 length is 13 residues. The CDR3 nucleotides read TGTGCCAGCAGCCAGGAGGGCTTTTCACCCCTCCACTTT. Its translation is CASSQEGFSPLHF.

V and J are TRBV7-2 and TRBJ1-5; TRBD1 matches 9 bases. CDR3 length: 15 residues. The V and J ends lost 1 base and 7 bases, in that order; junction bases with no gene match: 5. The germline CDR1 and CDR2 sequences are SGHTA and FQGNSA. The CDR3 sequence is CASSLGDRALQPQHF. DNA of the CDR3: TGTGCCAGCAGCTTAGGGGACAGGGCACTGCAGCCCCAGCATTTT.

This sequence joins TRBV12-3 or TRBV12-4 and TRBJ2-7; TRBD1 matches at 7 bases. V dropped 2 bases and J dropped 5; count of bases not matched to a gene: 3. The CDR3 totals 13 residues. The CDR3 DNA reads TGTGCCAGCAGTTTAAGTACAGGGGACGAGCAGTACTTC. It encodes CASSLSTGDEQYF.

This clone has only a few counts. V gene TRBV5-1 combines with J gene TRBJ2-3, with TRBD2 matching 11 bases. With 0 bases clipped from V and 4 bases from J, the junction kept 10 bases outside the gene matches. CDR3 length: 18 amino acids. Germline CDR1 reads SGHRS; CDR2 reads YFSETQ. The CDR3 DNA follows: TGCGCCAGCAGCTTGGGCACTAGCGGGAGCCCGGGGGCAGATACGCAGTATTTT. It is translated as CASSLGTSGSPGADTQYF.

The gene calls are TRBV4-3 and TRBJ1-2; a weak D match, TRBD1 (5 bases). V was shortened by 4 bases and J by 5 bases, with 17 bases between the two germline ends. Germline CDR1 is LGHNA and CDR2 is YSLEER. The CDR3 has 15 residues. The CDR3 DNA sequence: TGCGCCAGCAGCCCAAGCATCGGGGGAGGATATGGCTACACCTTC. Residues: CASSPSIGGGYGYTF.

J is TRBJ1-1 and V is TRBV7-2; the D is unclear. Germline CDR1 SGHTA, CDR2 FQGNSA. The CDR3 has 16 residues. V lost 3 bases and J 4 bases, leaving 18 bases between the germline ends. The CDR3 DNA reads as TGTGCCAGCAGCTTGACAATAACTGGTAAAGGCACTGAAGCTTTCTTT. This translates into CASSLTITGKGTEAFF.

The V gene is TRBV5-1, the J gene TRBJ2-2; the D gene is possibly TRBD2 (5 bases). The V end lost 2 bases, the J end lost 5 bases, and 10 bases lay between the germline ends. Per germline, CDR1 SGHRS and CDR2 YFSETQ. The CDR3 sequence is 14 residues long. The CDR3 spells CASSLEGPTGELFF. CDR3 DNA: TGCGCCAGCAGCTTAGAGGGCCCTACCGGGGAGCTGTTTTTT. The full variable domain, its missing parts supplied by reference TRBV5-1 and TRBJ2-2, is KAGVTQTPRYLIKTRGQQVTLSCSPISGHRSVSWYQQTPGQGLQFLFEYFSETQRNKGNFPGRFSGRQFSNSRSEMNVSTLELGDSALYLCASSLEGPTGELFFGEGSRLTVL.

This rearrangement joins TRBV10-3 to TRBJ2-2; TRBD2 matches at 10 bases. CDR1 is ENHRY and CDR2 is SYGVKD in the germline V gene. J lost 5 bases, V lost 5 bases, and 8 bases had no gene match. The CDR3 sequence is 16 residues long. CDR3 DNA: TGTGCCATCAGTCTAAGCGGGGGGGCCGAAACCGGGGAGCTGTTTTTT. Protein sequence: CAISLSGGAETGELFF.

The chain joins TRBV18 to TRBJ1-2, with no clear D. Germline assignment: CDR1 KGHSH and CDR2 LQKENI. CDR3 size: 17 residues. V gave up 2 bases and J gave up 3 bases, with 19 bases separating them. The CDR3 loop reads CASSPSHLYSGDYGYTF. The CDR3 DNA sequence: TGTGCCAGCTCACCATCGCACCTCTACTCAGGCGACTATGGCTACACCTTC.

The chain combines TRBV7-3 with TRBJ2-3; the match to TRBD2 covers 7 bases. Germline-derived CDR1 and CDR2 are SGHTA and FQGTGA. This CDR3 spans 12 amino acids. The V segment lost 4 bases and the J segment 5 bases; nucleotides outside the gene matches: 0. In DNA, the CDR3 is TGTGCCAGCAGCTCGGGGGGAGATACGCAGTATTTT. Residues: CASSSGGDTQYF. The entire variable domain, with the rest obtained from reference TRBV7-3 and TRBJ2-3, is as follows: GAGVSQTPSNKVTEKGKYVELRCDPISGHTALYWYRQSLGQGPEFLIYFQGTGAADDSGLPNDRFFAVRPEGSVSTLKIQRTERGDSAVYLCASSSGGDTQYFGPGTRLTVL.

This sequence joins TRBV5-1 and TRBJ2-7; TRBD1 matches 7 bases. V was pared by 3 bases and J by 4 bases, with 7 bases of the junction left unmatched. Germline values: CDR1 SGHRS, CDR2 YFSETQ. This CDR3 region has 14 residues. The CDR3 loop reads CASSWEQGPYEQYF. For the CDR3, the DNA is TGCGCCAGCAGCTGGGAACAGGGGCCTTACGAGCAGTACTTC. The variable domain in full, with the rest retrieved from reference TRBV5-1 and TRBJ2-7, is KAGVTQTPRYLIKTRGQQVTLSCSPISGHRSVSWYQQTPGQGLQFLFEYFSETQRNKGNFPGRFSGRQFSNSRSEMNVSTLELGDSALYLCASSWEQGPYEQYFGPGTRLTVT.

The chain joins TRBV28 to TRBJ1-2; D is possibly TRBD1 (5 bases). CDR1 MDHEN and CDR2 SYDVKM come from the germline V gene. This CDR3 is built from 14 residues. Trimming took off 2 bases at V and 8 bases at J, with 15 bases between the two ends. CDR3 in amino acids: CASSLPQGSGGYTF. Written as DNA, the CDR3 is TGTGCCAGCAGTTTACCTCAGGGATCGGGCGGCTACACCTTC.

This clone showed up just a few times. The chain recombines TRBV27 with TRBJ2-7; 7 positions agree with TRBD1. This CDR3 is built from 16 residues. V lost 4 bases and J lost 2; bases outside the gene matches: 11. Germline lookup yields CDR1 MNHEY and CDR2 SMNVEV (reference sequence). CDR3 region: CASSYRLGQATYEQYF. The CDR3 bases are TGTGCCAGCAGTTACCGTCTTGGACAGGCCACCTACGAGCAGTACTTC.

This rearrangement joins TRBV7-8 to TRBJ2-7, with D perhaps matching TRBD1 (7 bases). This CDR3 region has 12 residues. Germline V gene data show CDR1 as SGHVS and CDR2 as FQNEAQ. V dropped 5 bases and J dropped 12 bases, with 17 bases sitting between them. The CDR3 region has the DNA TGTGCCAGCAGCGCCGCCCAGGGGGGACTGTACTTC. Its protein is CASSAAQGGLYF. The whole variable domain, filled in from reference TRBV7-8 and TRBJ2-7, reads GAGVSQSPRYKVAKRGQDVALRCDPISGHVSLFWYQQALGQGPEFLTYFQNEAQLDKSGLPSDRFFAERPEGSVSTLKIQRTQQEDSAVYLCASSAAQGGLYFGPGTRLTVT.